These T cell receptor beta chains were read from a single sample in a study of cytomegalovirus exposure and HLA in healthy donors. The assay was immunoSEQ multiplex PCR, and TCRdb's table has in-frame clones only and misses some. In the table there are 95,000 to 100,000 clones, 65% to 75% of which are singletons. Material for sequencing was PBMCs. The origin of the receptors is a middle-aged woman in good health and CMV-seronegative. Both conserved end residues are part of each CDR3. A D gene is named only where the DNA matches it firmly. A row's size may be missing; if present it is once, few, many or a size class.

clone_size: NA
v_call: TRBV4-3
d_call: TRBD1
j_call: TRBJ1-5
cdr3_aa: CASSQDRGPKPQHF
cdr3_nt: TGCGCCAGCAGCCAAGACAGGGGGCCTAAGCCCCAGCATTTT

clone_size: NA
v_call: TRBV7-9
d_call: TRBD1
j_call: TRBJ2-1
cdr3_aa: CAGTPGQGAYNEQFF
cdr3_nt: TGTGCCGGAACCCCGGGACAGGGGGCTTACAATGAGCAGTTCTTC

clone_size: NA
v_call: TRBV6-1
d_call: TRBD2
j_call: TRBJ2-5
cdr3_aa: CASSVLAGRLGETQYF
cdr3_nt: TGTGCCAGCAGTGTTTTAGCGGGAAGGCTTGGGGAGACCCAGTACTTC

clone_size: NA
v_call: TRBV7-6
d_call: NA
j_call: TRBJ2-1
cdr3_aa: CASSTPGVYNEQFF
cdr3_nt: TGTGCCAGCAGCACCCCAGGGGTTTACAATGAGCAGTTCTTC

clone_size: NA
v_call: TRBV29-1
d_call: TRBD1
j_call: TRBJ1-1
cdr3_aa: CSVEAQGIPEAFF
cdr3_nt: TGCAGCGTTGAAGCACAGGGGATCCCTGAAGCTTTCTTT

clone_size: once
v_call: TRBV7-6
d_call: TRBD1
j_call: TRBJ1-1
cdr3_aa: CASSSAGTGITEAFF
cdr3_nt: TGTGCCAGCAGCTCGGCCGGGACAGGGATTACTGAAGCTTTCTTT

clone_size: NA
v_call: TRBV30
d_call: TRBD1
j_call: TRBJ1-2
cdr3_aa: CAWTMGQGSSYTF
cdr3_nt: TGTGCCTGGACCATGGGACAGGGAAGTTCCTACACCTTC

clone_size: NA
v_call: TRBV19
d_call: NA
j_call: TRBJ2-7
cdr3_aa: CASSTFLNYEQYF
cdr3_nt: TGTGCCAGTAGTACCTTCCTTAACTACGAGCAGTACTTC

clone_size: few
v_call: TRBV27
d_call: TRBD1
j_call: TRBJ2-7
cdr3_aa: CASSSETGVYEQYF
cdr3_nt: TGTGCCAGCAGTTCAGAGACAGGGGTCTACGAGCAGTACTTC

clone_size: NA
v_call: TRBV6-5
d_call: TRBD1
j_call: TRBJ1-2
cdr3_aa: CASSLDRAYGYTF
cdr3_nt: TGTGCCAGCAGTCTGGACAGGGCCTATGGCTACACCTTC

clone_size: once
v_call: TRBV10-1
d_call: NA
j_call: TRBJ1-1
cdr3_aa: CASSELSGHPGAFF
cdr3_nt: TGCGCCAGCAGTGAGCTATCGGGACACCCAGGAGCTTTCTTT

clone_size: NA
v_call: TRBV4-3
d_call: NA
j_call: TRBJ1-3
cdr3_aa: CASSQGGGGAGNTIYF
cdr3_nt: TGCGCCAGCAGCCAGGGAGGTGGGGGGGCTGGAAACACCATATATTTT

clone_size: once
v_call: TRBV30
d_call: NA
j_call: TRBJ2-3
cdr3_aa: CAWSVQGTDTQYF
cdr3_nt: TGTGCCTGGAGTGTGCAGGGGACAGATACGCAGTATTTT

clone_size: NA
v_call: TRBV27
d_call: NA
j_call: TRBJ2-3
cdr3_aa: CASIGVMRGSGDTQYF
cdr3_nt: TGTGCCAGCATTGGGGTTATGCGGGGAAGTGGGGATACGCAGTATTTT

clone_size: few
v_call: TRBV7-9
d_call: NA
j_call: TRBJ2-7
cdr3_aa: CASSLLASYEQYF
cdr3_nt: TGTGCCAGCAGCCTTCTAGCAAGCTACGAGCAGTACTTC

clone_size: NA
v_call: TRBV10-2
d_call: NA
j_call: TRBJ1-4
cdr3_aa: CASKESLDEKLFF
cdr3_nt: TGCGCCAGCAAGGAGAGCTTGGATGAAAAACTGTTTTTT

clone_size: NA
v_call: TRBV6-4
d_call: TRBD1
j_call: TRBJ2-5
cdr3_aa: CASSDHRQGAFSQETQYF
cdr3_nt: TGTGCCAGCAGTGACCACCGACAGGGGGCCTTCTCCCAAGAGACCCAGTACTTC

clone_size: NA
v_call: TRBV19
d_call: NA
j_call: TRBJ2-3
cdr3_aa: CASSIVARDTQYF
cdr3_nt: TGTGCCAGTAGTATAGTGGCCCGCGATACGCAGTATTTT

clone_size: NA
v_call: TRBV10-2
d_call: NA
j_call: TRBJ1-2
cdr3_aa: CASSAWTPYYSNYGYTF
cdr3_nt: TGCGCCAGCAGTGCCTGGACACCTTACTATTCTAACTATGGCTACACCTTC

clone_size: NA
v_call: TRBV15
d_call: TRBD1
j_call: TRBJ2-1
cdr3_aa: CATSRDPAKGAYNEQFF
cdr3_nt: TGTGCCACCAGCAGAGATCCCGCGAAGGGGGCGTACAATGAGCAGTTCTTC

clone_size: NA
v_call: TRBV5-6
d_call: TRBD2
j_call: TRBJ2-1
cdr3_aa: CASFFAGGPINEQFF
cdr3_nt: TGTGCCAGCTTCTTTGCGGGGGGACCTATAAATGAGCAGTTCTTC

clone_size: NA
v_call: TRBV9
d_call: NA
j_call: TRBJ2-7
cdr3_aa: CASSAGGQNSYEQYF
cdr3_nt: TGTGCCAGCAGCGCAGGAGGACAGAACTCCTACGAGCAGTACTTC

clone_size: NA
v_call: TRBV6-5
d_call: NA
j_call: TRBJ1-2
cdr3_aa: CASSYRTGYGYTF
cdr3_nt: TGTGCCAGCAGTTACCGGACTGGCTATGGCTACACCTTC

clone_size: NA
v_call: TRBV5-1
d_call: TRBD2
j_call: TRBJ2-5
cdr3_aa: CASSLRLRGDQETQYF
cdr3_nt: TGCGCCAGCAGCTTGCGGTTGCGGGGGGACCAAGAGACCCAGTACTTC

clone_size: NA
v_call: TRBV6-4
d_call: TRBD2
j_call: TRBJ2-3
cdr3_aa: CASSALAGGSTDTQYF
cdr3_nt: TGTGCCAGCAGTGCACTAGCGGGGGGCTCCACAGATACGCAGTATTTT

clone_size: NA
v_call: TRBV10-1
d_call: NA
j_call: TRBJ1-4
cdr3_aa: CASSESGYEKLFF
cdr3_nt: TGCGCCAGCAGTGAGTCCGGTTATGAAAAACTGTTTTTT

clone_size: few
v_call: TRBV15
d_call: NA
j_call: TRBJ1-2
cdr3_aa: CATSPRRESYGYTF
cdr3_nt: TGTGCCACCAGCCCCCGGCGGGAGAGCTATGGCTACACCTTC

clone_size: NA
v_call: TRBV10-3
d_call: NA
j_call: TRBJ1-1
cdr3_aa: CAISGSGLNTEAFF
cdr3_nt: TGTGCCATCAGTGGTTCAGGGCTGAACACTGAAGCTTTCTTT

clone_size: NA
v_call: TRBV28
d_call: NA
j_call: TRBJ2-7
cdr3_aa: CASSPDYEQYF
cdr3_nt: TGTGCCAGCAGCCCAGATTACGAGCAGTACTTC

clone_size: NA
v_call: TRBV5-4
d_call: NA
j_call: TRBJ2-7
cdr3_aa: CASSVDASAYEQYF
cdr3_nt: TGTGCCAGCAGCGTGGACGCAAGCGCCTACGAGCAGTACTTC

clone_size: NA
v_call: TRBV4-2
d_call: NA
j_call: TRBJ2-5
cdr3_aa: CASSQDLRRETQYF
cdr3_nt: TGTGCCAGCAGCCAAGATTTGCGGCGGGAGACCCAGTACTTC

clone_size: NA
v_call: TRBV30
d_call: TRBD2
j_call: TRBJ2-5
cdr3_aa: CASGRGSGGQETQYF
cdr3_nt: TGTGCCTCGGGTAGGGGTAGCGGGGGGCAAGAGACCCAGTACTTC

clone_size: NA
v_call: TRBV4-3
d_call: NA
j_call: TRBJ1-1
cdr3_aa: CASSSQANTEAFF
cdr3_nt: TGCGCCAGCAGCTCACAGGCTAACACTGAAGCTTTCTTT